This TCR beta chain was captured in a study of shared clonotypes between healthy human individuals. V lost 6 bases and J lost 0; bases outside the gene matches: 16. The CDR3 consists of 19 residues. Study conclusions and caveats: Larger estimated richness was generally seen in naive subsets than in memory subsets. Sampling covered blood only; tissue repertoires likely differ.

As for this clone: The target antigen is unknown.

TCRdb keeps only in-frame clones here, not all; method: immunoSEQ multiplex PCR. The repertoire holds about 120,000 clones, with 68% as singletons. The donors were all Caucasian adults (living in Nashville, Tennessee). Both CD45RO+ cells and CCR7-negative CD45RA+ TemRA cells were combined to make up CD8 memory. The sample taken for sequencing was memory CD8+ T cells sorted from blood. Noted subset: CD45RO+ cells pooled with CCR7-negative TemRA cells. This TCR was recovered from a woman in her 30s in good health. This chain joins TRBV23-1 and TRBJ1-1; 10 positions match TRBD1. TRBV23-1 is assigned to the ORF class and has an uncertain function. The CDR3 loop is CASSPGMSGTGDMNTEAFF. For the CDR3, the DNA is TGCGCCAGCAGCCCTGGGATGTCCGGGACAGGGGACATGAACACTGAAGCTTTCTTT.